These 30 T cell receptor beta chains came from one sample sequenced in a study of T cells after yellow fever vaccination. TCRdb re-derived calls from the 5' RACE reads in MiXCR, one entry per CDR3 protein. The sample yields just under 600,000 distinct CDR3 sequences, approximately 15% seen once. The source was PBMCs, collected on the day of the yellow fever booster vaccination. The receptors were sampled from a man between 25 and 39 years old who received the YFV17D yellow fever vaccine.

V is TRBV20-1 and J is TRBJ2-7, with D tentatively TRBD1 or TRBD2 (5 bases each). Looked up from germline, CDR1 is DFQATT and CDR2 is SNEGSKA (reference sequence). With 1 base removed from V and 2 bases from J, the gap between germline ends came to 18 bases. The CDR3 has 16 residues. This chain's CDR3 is CSARGTSGHKTYEQYF. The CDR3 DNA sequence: TGCAGTGCTAGAGGAACGAGCGGACACAAGACCTACGAGCAGTACTTC.

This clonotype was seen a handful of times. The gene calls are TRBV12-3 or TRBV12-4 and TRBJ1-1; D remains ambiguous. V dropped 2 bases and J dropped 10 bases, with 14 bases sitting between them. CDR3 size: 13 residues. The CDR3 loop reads CASSLPGADLAFF. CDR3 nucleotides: TGTGCCAGCAGTTTACCGGGCGCGGATTTAGCTTTCTTT.

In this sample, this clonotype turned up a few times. CDR3 sequence: CAISGSQQETQYF. CDR3 in DNA: TGTGCCATCAGTGGTTCGCAGCAAGAGACCCAGTACTTC. The gene calls are TRBV10-3 and TRBJ2-5; D ambiguous. The germline V gene has CDR1 ENHRY and CDR2 SYGVKD. V lost 4 bases and J 2 bases, leaving 8 bases between the germline ends. The CDR3 contains 13 residues.

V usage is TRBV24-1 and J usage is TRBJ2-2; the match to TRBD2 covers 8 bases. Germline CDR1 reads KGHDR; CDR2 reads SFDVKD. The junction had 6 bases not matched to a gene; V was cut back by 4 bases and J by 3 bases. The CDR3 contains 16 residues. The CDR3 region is CATSDNSGIDTGELFF. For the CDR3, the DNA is TGTGCCACCAGTGACAATAGCGGGATTGACACCGGGGAGCTGTTTTTT.

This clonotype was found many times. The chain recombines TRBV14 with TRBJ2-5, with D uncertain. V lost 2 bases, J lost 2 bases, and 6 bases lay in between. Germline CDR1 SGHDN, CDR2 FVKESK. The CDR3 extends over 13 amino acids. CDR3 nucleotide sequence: TGTGCCAGCAGCCAATACGTACAAGAGACCCAGTACTTC. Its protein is CASSQYVQETQYF. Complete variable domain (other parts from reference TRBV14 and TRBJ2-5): EAGVTQFPSHSVIEKGQTVTLRCDPISGHDNLYWYRRVMGKEIKFLLHFVKESKQDESGMPNNRFLAERTGGTYSTLKVQPAELEDSGVYFCASSQYVQETQYFGPGTRLLVL.

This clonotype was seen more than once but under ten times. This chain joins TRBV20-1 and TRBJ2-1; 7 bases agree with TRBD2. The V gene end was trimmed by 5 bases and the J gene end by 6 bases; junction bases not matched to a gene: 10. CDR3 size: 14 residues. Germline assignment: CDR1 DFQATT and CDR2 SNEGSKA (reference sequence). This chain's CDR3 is CSAPGGGGSNEQFF. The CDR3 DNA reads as TGCAGTGCTCCGGGTGGTGGCGGGAGCAATGAGCAGTTCTTC.

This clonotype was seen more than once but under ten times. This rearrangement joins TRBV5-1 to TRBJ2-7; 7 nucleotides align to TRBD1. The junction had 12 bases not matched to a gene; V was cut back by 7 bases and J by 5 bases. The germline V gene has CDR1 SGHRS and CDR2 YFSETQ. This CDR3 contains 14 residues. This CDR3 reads CASGSGTAPHEQYF. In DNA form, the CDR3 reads TGCGCCAGCGGTTCCGGGACAGCTCCCCACGAGCAGTACTTC.

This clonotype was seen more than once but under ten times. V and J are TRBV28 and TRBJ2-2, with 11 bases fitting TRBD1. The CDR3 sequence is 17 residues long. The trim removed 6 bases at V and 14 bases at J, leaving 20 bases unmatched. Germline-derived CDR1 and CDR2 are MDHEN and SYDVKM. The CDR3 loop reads CASSRTGGPASGMALFF. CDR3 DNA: TGTGCCAGCAGCCGGACAGGGGGCCCTGCTAGCGGGATGGCACTGTTTTTT.

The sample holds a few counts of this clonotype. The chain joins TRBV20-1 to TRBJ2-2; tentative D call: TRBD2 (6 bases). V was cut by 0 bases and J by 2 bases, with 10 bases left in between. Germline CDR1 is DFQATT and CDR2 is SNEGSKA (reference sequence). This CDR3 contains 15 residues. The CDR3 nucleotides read TGCAGTGCTAGAGACCGGGACTCAAACACCGGGGAGCTGTTTTTT. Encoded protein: CSARDRDSNTGELFF.

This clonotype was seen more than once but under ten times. CDR3 in amino acids: CATSIREGTTPYNEQFF. The CDR3 DNA is TGTGCCACCAGCATCCGAGAGGGGACTACACCCTACAATGAGCAGTTCTTC. The J gene is TRBJ2-1, the V gene TRBV15; 7 bases are shared with TRBD2. Germline V gives CDR1 LNHNV, CDR2 YYDKDF (reference sequence). The CDR3 spans 17 residues. The V gene end was trimmed by 4 bases and the J gene end by 2 bases; junction bases not matched to a gene: 11.

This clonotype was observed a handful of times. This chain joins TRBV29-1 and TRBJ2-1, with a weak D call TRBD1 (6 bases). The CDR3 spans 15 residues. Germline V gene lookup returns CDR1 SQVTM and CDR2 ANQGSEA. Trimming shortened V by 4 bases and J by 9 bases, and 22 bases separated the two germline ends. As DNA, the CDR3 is TGCAGCGTTGGGATGGACAGACTTGTTTATGGTGAGCAGTTCTTC. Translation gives CSVGMDRLVYGEQFF.

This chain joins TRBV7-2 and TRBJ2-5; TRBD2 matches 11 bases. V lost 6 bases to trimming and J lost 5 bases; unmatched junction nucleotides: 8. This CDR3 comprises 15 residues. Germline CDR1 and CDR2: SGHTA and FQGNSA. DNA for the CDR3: TGTGCCAGCAGTCCGACTAGCGGGATGAGTGAGACCCAGTACTTC. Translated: CASSPTSGMSETQYF.

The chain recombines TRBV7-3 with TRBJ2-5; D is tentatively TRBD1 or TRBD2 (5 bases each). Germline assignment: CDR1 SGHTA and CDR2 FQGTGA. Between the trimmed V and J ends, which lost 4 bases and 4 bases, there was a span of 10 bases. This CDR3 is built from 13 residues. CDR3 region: CASSWGTGETQYF. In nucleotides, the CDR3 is TGTGCCAGCAGCTGGGGGACGGGAGAGACCCAGTACTTC.

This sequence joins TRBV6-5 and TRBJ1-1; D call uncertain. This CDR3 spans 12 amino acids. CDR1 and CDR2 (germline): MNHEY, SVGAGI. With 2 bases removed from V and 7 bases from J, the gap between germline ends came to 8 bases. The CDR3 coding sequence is TGTGCCAGCAGTTACGAAGCCGGTGAAGCTTTCTTT. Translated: CASSYEAGEAFF.

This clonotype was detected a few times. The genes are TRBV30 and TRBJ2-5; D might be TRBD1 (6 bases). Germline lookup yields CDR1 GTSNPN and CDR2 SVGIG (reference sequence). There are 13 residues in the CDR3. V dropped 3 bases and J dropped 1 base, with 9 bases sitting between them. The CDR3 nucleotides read TGTGCCTGGAGGGAGGACAGCCAAGAGACCCAGTACTTC. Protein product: CAWREDSQETQYF.

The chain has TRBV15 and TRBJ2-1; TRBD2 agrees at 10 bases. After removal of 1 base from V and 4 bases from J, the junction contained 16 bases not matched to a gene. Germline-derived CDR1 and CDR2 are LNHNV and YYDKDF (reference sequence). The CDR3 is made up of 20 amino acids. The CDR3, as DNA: TGTGCCACCAGCAGAGGAGTAGGTGCGGCTAGCGGGAGTCTATACAATGAGCAGTTCTTC. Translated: CATSRGVGAASGSLYNEQFF.

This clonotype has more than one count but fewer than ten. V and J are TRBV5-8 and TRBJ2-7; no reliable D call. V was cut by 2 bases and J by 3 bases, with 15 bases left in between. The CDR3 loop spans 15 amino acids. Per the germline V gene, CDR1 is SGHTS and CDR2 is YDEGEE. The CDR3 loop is CASSLALVPNYEQYF. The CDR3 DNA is TGTGCCAGCAGCTTAGCTCTAGTTCCCAACTACGAGCAGTACTTC.

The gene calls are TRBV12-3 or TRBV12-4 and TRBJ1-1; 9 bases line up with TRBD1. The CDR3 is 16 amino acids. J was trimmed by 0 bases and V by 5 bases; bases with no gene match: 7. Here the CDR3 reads CASSLYRQGVNTEAFF. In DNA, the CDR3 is TGTGCCAGCAGTCTCTACAGACAGGGGGTGAACACTGAAGCTTTCTTT.

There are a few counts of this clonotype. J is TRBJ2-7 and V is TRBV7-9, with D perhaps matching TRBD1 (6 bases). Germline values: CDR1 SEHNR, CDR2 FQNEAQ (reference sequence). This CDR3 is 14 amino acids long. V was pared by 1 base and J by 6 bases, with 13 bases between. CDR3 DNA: TGTGCCAGCAGCTTAGAGGCTAGCAGGGGCGAGCAGTACTTC. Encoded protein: CASSLEASRGEQYF.

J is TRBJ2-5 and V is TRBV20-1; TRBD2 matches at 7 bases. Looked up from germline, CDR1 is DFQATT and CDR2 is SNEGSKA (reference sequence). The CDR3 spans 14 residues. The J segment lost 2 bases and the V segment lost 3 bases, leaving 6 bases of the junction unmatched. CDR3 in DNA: TGCAGTGCTAGCCACAAGGGAGGGCAAGAGACCCAGTACTTC. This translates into CSASHKGGQETQYF.

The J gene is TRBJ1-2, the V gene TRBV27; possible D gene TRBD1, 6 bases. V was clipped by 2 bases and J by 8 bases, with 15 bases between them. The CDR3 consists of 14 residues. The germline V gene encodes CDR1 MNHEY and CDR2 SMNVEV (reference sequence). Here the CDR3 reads CASSLGGGGGGYTF. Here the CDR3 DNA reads TGTGCCAGCAGTTTAGGAGGGGGGGGCGGGGGCTACACCTTC.

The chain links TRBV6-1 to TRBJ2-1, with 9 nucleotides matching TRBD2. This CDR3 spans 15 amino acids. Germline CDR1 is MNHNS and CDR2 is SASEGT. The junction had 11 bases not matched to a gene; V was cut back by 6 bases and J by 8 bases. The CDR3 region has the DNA TGTGCCAGCAGCCTTGGACAAGCGGGAGGTTATGAGCAGTTCTTC. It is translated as CASSLGQAGGYEQFF.

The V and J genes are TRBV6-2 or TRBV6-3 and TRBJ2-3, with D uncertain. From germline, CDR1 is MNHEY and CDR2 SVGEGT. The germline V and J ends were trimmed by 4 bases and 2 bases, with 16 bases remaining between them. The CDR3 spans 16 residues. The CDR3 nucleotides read TGTGCCAGCAGTTCCCCTTTGGGCGGAATCACAGATACGCAGTATTTT. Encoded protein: CASSSPLGGITDTQYF.

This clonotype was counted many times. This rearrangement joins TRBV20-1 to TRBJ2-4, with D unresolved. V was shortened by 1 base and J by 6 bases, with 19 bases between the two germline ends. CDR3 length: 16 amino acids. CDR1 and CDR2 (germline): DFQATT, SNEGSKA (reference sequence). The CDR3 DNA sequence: TGCAGTGCTAGAGCCTCCCTGGAGACCAGCAGAAACATTCAGTACTTC. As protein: CSARASLETSRNIQYF.

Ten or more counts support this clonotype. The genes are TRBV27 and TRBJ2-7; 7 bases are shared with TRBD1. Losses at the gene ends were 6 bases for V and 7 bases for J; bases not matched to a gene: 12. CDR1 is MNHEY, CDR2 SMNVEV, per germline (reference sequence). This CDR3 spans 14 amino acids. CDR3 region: CASSLGQYPGEQYF. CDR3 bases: TGTGCCAGCAGCCTGGGACAGTACCCTGGGGAGCAGTACTTC.

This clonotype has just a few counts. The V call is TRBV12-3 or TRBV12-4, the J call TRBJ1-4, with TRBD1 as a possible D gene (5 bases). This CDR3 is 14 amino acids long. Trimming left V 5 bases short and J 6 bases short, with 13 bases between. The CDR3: CASSLRDVYEKLFF. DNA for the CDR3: TGTGCCAGCAGTCTCCGGGACGTCTATGAAAAACTGTTTTTT.

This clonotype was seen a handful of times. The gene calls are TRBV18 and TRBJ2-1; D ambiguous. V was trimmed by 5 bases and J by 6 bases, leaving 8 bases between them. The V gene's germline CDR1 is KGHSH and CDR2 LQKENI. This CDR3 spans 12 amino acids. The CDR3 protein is CASSEMSNEQFF. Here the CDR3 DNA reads TGTGCCAGCTCAGAGATGTCCAATGAGCAGTTCTTC. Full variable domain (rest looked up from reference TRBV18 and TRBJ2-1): NAGVMQNPRHLVRRRGQEARLRCSPMKGHSHVYWYRQLPEEGLKFMVYLQKENIIDESGMPKERFSAEFPKEGPSILRIQQVVRGDSAAYFCASSEMSNEQFFGPGTRLTVL.

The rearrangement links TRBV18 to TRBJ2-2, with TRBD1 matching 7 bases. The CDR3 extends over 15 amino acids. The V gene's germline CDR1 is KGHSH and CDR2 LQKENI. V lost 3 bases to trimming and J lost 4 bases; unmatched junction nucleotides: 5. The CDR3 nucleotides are TGTGCCAGCTCACCGGGACAGCAACCCACCGGGGAGCTGTTTTTT. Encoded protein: CASSPGQQPTGELFF.

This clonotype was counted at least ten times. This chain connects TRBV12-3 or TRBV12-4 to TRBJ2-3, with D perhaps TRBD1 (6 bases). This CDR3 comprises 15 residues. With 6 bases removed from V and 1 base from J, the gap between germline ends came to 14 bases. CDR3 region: CASSPGRGGTDTQYF. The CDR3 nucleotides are TGTGCCAGCAGCCCAGGCAGGGGAGGCACAGATACGCAGTATTTT.

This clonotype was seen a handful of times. The CDR3 loop is CASSGVLSSYNEQFF. As DNA, the CDR3 is TGTGCCAGCAGTGGGGTCTTAAGCTCCTACAATGAGCAGTTCTTC. The J gene is TRBJ2-1, the V gene TRBV25-1; D gene ambiguous. Germline V lookup: CDR1 MGHDK, CDR2 SYGVNS. V gave up 4 bases and J gave up 0 bases, with 10 bases separating them. This CDR3 has 15 amino acids.